Listed below are T cell receptor beta chains from one sample, sequenced in a study of control samples from healthy donors and cancer patients. Here immunoSEQ multiplex PCR was the method, and the copy in TCRdb shows in-frame clones only, minus some. The table has roughly 64,000 clones, about nine tenths seen once. Sequenced: PBMCs. The receptors derive from a woman aged 45-65 years with colorectal cancer. Each CDR3 is given with its conserved first and last residue.

j_gene | v_gene | CDR3aa
TRBJ2-5 | TRBV7-6 | CASSSKGGSFGGTQYF
TRBJ1-4 | TRBV27 | CASSLSAGPNEKLFF
TRBJ1-5 | TRBV7-8 | CASSQGPGEYSNQPQHF
TRBJ1-2 | TRBV27 | CASSPHRDLYGYTF
TRBJ2-3 | TRBV3-1/TRBV3-2 | CASSQDRGGSDTQYF
TRBJ2-7 | TRBV11-3 | CASSWTSDAAYEQYF
TRBJ2-1 | TRBV27 | CASRKRGYNEQFF
TRBJ1-5 | TRBV19 | CASIATGPTGPQHF
TRBJ2-7 | TRBV2 | CASSESGYEQYF
TRBJ1-1 | TRBV6-1 | CASSEKKQNMNTEAFF
TRBJ1-2 | TRBV11-2 | CASSPGYGYTF
TRBJ1-1 | TRBV2 | CASSELVRGEAFF
TRBJ2-3 | TRBV5-4 | CASSSGGVGTQYF
TRBJ2-2 | TRBV10-1 | CASGKAGGLVDTGELFF
TRBJ1-2 | TRBV7-9 | CASSAGIYGYTF
TRBJ2-7 | TRBV20-1 | CSASYGTSGNGVQYF
TRBJ2-7 | TRBV19 | CASSSQDNSYEQYF
TRBJ2-6 | TRBV3-1/TRBV3-2 | CASSQDSPGANVLTF
TRBJ1-5 | TRBV30 | CALERSRPQHF
TRBJ2-1 | TRBV6-5 | CASSPSVGLGNEQFF